A few counts support the clone carrying this T cell receptor (beta chain). Its antigen is still unknown. The entry originates in a study of blood T cells in healthy people across ages. The germline V and J ends were trimmed by 0 bases and 2 bases, with 10 bases remaining between them. Per the germline V gene, CDR1 is SGHAT and CDR2 is FQNNGV. The CDR3 contains 15 residues. Overall study findings and caveats: Calculation of diversity from one million T cells yielded estimates considered to be underestimates.

Sample-barcoded 5' priming and a J-beta primer mix drove a second PCR of about 6 to 12 cycles. From the 5' RACE reads, TCRdb called clonotypes with MiXCR, one entry per CDR3 protein. The sample lists hundreds of thousands of distinct CDR3 sequences, 40% to 45% seen once, with 30% in the top ten. Ranging in age from roughly 6 to 95, the donors were healthy Caucasian individuals from Russia. The clonotype was recovered from a man aged 80 or over in good health. The chain employs TRBV11-2 and TRBJ1-2; D remains ambiguous. Sequencing was performed on blood. CDR3 nucleotides: TGTGCCAGCAGCTTAGATCGCGGGCAGAACTATGGCTACACCTTC. Amino acids: CASSLDRGQNYGYTF. The full variable domain, with the rest looked up from reference TRBV11-2 and TRBJ1-2, is EAGVAQSPRYKIIEKRQSVAFWCNPISGHATLYWYQQILGQGPKLLIQFQNNGVVDDSQLPKDRFSAERLKGVDSTLKIQPAKLEDSAVYLCASSLDRGQNYGYTFGSGTRLTVV.